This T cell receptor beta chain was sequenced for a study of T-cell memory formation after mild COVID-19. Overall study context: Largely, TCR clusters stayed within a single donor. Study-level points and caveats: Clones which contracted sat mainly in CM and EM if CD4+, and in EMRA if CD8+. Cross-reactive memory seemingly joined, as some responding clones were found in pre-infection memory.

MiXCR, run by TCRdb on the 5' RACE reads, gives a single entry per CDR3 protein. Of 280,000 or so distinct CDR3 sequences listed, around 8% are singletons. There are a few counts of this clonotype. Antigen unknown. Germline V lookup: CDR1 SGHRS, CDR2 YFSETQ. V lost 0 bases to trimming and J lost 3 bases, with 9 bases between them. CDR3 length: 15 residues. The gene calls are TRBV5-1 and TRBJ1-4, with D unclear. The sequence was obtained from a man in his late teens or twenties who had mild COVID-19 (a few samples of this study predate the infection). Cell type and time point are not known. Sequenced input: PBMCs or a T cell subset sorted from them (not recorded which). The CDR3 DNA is TGCGCCAGCAGCTTGGACGGGATGGCTAATGAAAAACTGTTTTTT. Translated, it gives CASSLDGMANEKLFF.